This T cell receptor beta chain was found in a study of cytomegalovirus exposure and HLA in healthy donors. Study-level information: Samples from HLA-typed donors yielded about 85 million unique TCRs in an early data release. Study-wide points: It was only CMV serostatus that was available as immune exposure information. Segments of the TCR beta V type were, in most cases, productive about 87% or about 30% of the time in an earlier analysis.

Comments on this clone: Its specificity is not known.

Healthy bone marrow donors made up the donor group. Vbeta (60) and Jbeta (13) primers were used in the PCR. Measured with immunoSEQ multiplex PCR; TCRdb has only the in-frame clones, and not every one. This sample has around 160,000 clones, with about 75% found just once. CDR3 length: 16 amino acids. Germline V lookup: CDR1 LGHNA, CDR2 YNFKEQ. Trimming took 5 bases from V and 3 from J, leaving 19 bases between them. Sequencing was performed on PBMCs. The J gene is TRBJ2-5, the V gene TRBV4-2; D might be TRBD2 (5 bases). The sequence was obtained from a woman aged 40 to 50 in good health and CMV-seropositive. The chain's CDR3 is CASSSYAGEPKETQYF. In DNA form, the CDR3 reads TGTGCCAGCAGCTCCTACGCCGGGGAACCCAAAGAGACCCAGTACTTC.